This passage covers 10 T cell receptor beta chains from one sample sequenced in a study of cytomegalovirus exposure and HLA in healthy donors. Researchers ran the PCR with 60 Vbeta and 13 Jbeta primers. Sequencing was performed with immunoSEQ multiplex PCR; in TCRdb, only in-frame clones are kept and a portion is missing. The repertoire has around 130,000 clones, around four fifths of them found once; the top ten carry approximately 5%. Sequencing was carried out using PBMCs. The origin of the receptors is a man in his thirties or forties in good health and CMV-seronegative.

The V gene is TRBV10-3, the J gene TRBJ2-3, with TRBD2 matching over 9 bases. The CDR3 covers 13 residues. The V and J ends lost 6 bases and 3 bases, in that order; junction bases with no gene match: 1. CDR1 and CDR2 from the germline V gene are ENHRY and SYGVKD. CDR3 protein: CAIRGLATDTQYF. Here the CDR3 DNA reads TGTGCCATCAGGGGACTAGCTACAGATACGCAGTATTTT.

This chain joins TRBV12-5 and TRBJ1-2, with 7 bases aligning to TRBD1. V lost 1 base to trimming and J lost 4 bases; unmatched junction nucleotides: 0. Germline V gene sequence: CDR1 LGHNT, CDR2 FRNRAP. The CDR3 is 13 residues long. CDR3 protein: CASGLGDSYGYTF. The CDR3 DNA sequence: TGTGCTAGTGGTTTGGGGGACAGCTATGGCTACACCTTC.

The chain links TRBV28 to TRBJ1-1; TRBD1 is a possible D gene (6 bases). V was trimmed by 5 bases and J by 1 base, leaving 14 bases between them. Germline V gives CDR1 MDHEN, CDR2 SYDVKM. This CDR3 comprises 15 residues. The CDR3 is CASSLHPTGNTEAFF. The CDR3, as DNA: TGTGCCAGCAGTCTCCACCCGACAGGGAACACTGAAGCTTTCTTT.

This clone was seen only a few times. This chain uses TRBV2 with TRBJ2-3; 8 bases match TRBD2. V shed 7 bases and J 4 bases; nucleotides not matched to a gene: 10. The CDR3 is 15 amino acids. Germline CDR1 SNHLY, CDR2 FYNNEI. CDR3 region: CASTVLAAPSDTQYF. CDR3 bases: TGTGCCAGCACGGTACTAGCGGCTCCATCAGATACGCAGTATTTT. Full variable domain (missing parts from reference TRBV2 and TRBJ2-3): EPEVTQTPSHQVTQMGQEVILRCVPISNHLYFYWYRQILGQKVEFLVSFYNNEISEKSEIFDDQFSVERPDGSNFTLKIRSTKLEDSAMYFCASTVLAAPSDTQYFGPGTRLTVL.

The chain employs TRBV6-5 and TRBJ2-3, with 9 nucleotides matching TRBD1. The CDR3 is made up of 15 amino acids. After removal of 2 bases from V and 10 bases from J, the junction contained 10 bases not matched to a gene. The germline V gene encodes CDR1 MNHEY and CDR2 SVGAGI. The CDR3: CASSYGTGMGDAQYF. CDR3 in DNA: TGTGCCAGCAGTTACGGGACAGGGATGGGCGATGCGCAGTATTTT.

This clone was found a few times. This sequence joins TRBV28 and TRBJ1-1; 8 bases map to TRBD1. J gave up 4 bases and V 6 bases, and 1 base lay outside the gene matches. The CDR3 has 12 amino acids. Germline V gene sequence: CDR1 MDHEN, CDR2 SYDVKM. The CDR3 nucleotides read TGTGCCAGCAGGACAGGGGTCACTGAAGCTTTCTTT. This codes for CASRTGVTEAFF.

CDR3 in amino acids: CASSLGQGGREQFF. For the CDR3, the DNA is TGTGCCAGCAGCTTAGGACAGGGGGGCCGGGAGCAGTTCTTC. This rearrangement joins TRBV5-4 to TRBJ2-1, with 10 bases fitting TRBD1. There are 14 residues in the CDR3. Germline lookup yields CDR1 SGHNT and CDR2 YYREEE (reference sequence). Trimming removed 2 bases from V and 10 bases from J; junction bases left unmatched: 6.

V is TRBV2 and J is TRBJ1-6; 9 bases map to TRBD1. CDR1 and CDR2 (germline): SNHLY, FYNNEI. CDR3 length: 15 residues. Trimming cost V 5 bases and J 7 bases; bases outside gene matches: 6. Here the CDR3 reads CASSWTGAWNSPLHF. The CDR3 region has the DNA TGTGCCAGCAGTTGGACAGGGGCATGGAATTCACCCCTCCACTTT.

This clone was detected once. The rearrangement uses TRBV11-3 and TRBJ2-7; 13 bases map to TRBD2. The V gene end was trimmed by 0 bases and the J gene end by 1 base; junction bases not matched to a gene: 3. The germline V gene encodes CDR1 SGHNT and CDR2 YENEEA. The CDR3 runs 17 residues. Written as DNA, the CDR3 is TGTGCCAGCAGCTTAGATATGACTAGCGGGGGGTCCTACGAGCAGTACTTC. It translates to CASSLDMTSGGSYEQYF.

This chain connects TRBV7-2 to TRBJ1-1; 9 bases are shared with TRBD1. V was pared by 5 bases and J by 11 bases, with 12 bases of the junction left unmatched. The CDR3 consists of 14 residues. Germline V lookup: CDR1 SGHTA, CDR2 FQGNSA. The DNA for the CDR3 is TGTGCCAGCAGCACCCGACAGGGGGAGACGAAGGCTTTCTTT. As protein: CASSTRQGETKAFF.